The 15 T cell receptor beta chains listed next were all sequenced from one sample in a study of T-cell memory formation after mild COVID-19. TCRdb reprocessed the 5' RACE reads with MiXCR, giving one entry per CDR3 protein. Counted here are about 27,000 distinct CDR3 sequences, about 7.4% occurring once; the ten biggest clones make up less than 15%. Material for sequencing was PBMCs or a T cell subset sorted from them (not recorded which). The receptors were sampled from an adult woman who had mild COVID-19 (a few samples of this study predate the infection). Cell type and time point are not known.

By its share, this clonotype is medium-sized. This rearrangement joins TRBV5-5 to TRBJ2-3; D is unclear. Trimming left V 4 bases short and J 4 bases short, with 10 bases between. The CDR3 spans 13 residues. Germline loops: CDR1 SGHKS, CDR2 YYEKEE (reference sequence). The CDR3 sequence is CASSASSSDTQYF. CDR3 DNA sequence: TGTGCCAGCAGCGCCTCGAGCTCAGATACGCAGTATTTT.

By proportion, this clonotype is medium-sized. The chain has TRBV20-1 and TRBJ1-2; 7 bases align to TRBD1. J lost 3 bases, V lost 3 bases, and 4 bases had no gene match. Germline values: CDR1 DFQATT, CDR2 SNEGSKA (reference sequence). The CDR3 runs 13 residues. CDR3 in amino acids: CSAREGQDYGYTF. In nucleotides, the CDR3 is TGCAGTGCTAGGGAAGGACAGGACTATGGCTACACCTTC.

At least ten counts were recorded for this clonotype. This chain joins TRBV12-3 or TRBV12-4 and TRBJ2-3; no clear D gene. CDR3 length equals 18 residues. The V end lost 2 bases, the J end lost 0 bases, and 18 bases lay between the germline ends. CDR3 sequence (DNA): TGTGCCAGCAGTTTAAATTCCGGGCGGATATCTAGCACAGATACGCAGTATTTT. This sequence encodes CASSLNSGRISSTDTQYF.

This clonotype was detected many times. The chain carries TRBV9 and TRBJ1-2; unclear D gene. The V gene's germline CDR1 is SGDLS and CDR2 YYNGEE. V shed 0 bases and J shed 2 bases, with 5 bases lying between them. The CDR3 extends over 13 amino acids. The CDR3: CASSVDGNYGYTF. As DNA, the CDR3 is TGTGCCAGCAGCGTAGACGGCAACTATGGCTACACCTTC.

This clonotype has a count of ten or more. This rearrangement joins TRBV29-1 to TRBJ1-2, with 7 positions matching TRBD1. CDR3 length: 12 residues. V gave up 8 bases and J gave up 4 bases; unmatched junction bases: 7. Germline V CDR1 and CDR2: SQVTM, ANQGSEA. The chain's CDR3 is CSTEQGTYGYTF. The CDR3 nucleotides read TGCAGCACCGAACAGGGGACCTATGGCTACACCTTC.

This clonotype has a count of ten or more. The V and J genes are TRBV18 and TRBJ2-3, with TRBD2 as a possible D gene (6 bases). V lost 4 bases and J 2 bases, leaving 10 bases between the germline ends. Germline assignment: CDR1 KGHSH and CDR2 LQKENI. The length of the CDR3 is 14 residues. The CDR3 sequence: CASSHGSPTDTQYF. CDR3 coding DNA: TGTGCCAGCTCACACGGGAGTCCCACAGATACGCAGTATTTT.

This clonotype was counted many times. The CDR3 sequence: CASSLGWGNEQFF. Here the CDR3 DNA reads TGCGCCAGCAGCTTGGGTTGGGGGAATGAGCAGTTCTTC. V usage is TRBV5-1 and J usage is TRBJ2-1; perhaps D is TRBD1 or TRBD2 (5 bases each). CDR1 and CDR2 from the germline V gene are SGHRS and YFSETQ. Trimming cost V 0 bases and J 7 bases, with 8 bases left between them. The CDR3 extends over 13 amino acids.

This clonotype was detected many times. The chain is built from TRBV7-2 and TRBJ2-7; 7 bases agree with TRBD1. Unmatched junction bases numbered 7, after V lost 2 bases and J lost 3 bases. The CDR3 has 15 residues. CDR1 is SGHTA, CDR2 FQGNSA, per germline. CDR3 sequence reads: CASSLRTGASYEQYF. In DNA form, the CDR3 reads TGTGCCAGCAGCTTAAGGACAGGTGCAAGCTACGAGCAGTACTTC. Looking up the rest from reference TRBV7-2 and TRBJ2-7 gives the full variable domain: GAGVSQSPSNKVTEKGKDVELRCDPISGHTALYWYRQSLGQGLEFLIYFQGNSAPDKSGLPSDRFSAERTGGSVSTLTIQRTQQEDSAVYLCASSLRTGASYEQYFGPGTRLTVT.

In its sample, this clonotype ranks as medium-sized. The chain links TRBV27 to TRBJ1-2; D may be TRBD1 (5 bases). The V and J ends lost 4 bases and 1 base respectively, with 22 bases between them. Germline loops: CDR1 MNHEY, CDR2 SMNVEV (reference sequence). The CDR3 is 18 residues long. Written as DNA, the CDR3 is TGTGCCAGCAGTTCACTTTTGGGACGTTGGTTTCTTAACTATGGCTACACCTTC. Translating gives CASSSLLGRWFLNYGYTF.

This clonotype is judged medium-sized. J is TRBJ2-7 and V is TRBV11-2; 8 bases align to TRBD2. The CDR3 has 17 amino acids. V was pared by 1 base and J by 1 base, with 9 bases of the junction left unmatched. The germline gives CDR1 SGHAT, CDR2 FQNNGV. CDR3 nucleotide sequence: TGTGCCAGCAGCTTAGTGACCGGGACTAGACGGTCCTACGAGCAGTACTTC. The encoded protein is CASSLVTGTRRSYEQYF.

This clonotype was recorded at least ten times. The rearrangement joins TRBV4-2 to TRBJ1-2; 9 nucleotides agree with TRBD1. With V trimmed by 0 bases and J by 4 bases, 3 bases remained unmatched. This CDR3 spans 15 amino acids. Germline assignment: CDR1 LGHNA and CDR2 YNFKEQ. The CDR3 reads CASSQDGTGPYGYTF. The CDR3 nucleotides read TGTGCCAGCAGCCAAGACGGGACAGGGCCCTATGGCTACACCTTC.

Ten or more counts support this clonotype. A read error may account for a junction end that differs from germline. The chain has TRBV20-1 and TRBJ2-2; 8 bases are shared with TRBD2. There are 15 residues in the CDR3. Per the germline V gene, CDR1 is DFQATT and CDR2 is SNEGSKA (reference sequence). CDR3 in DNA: TGCAGTGCTAGGGCCAGCGGGAGAGGGACCGGGGACCTGTTTTTT. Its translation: CSARASGRGTGDLFF.

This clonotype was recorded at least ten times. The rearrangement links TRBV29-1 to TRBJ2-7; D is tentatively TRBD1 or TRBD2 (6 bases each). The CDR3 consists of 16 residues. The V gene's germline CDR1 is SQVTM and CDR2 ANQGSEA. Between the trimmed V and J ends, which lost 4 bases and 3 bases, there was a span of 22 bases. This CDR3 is CSVGGPLGRGGYEQYF. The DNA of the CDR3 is TGCAGCGTTGGAGGTCCTCTGGGCAGGGGAGGCTACGAGCAGTACTTC.

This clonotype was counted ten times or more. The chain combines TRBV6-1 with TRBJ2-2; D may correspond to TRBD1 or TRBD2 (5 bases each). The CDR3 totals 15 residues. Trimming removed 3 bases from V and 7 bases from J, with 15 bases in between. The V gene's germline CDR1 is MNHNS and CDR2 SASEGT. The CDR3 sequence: CASSETYGDVGELFF. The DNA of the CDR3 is TGTGCCAGCAGTGAGACTTACGGGGACGTCGGGGAGCTGTTTTTT.

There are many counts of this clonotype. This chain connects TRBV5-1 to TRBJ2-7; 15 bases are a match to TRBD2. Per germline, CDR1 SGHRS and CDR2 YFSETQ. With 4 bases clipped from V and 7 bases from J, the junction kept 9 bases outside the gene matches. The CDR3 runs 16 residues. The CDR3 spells CASSPAGTSGGNEQYF. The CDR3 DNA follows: TGCGCCAGCAGCCCCGCCGGGACTAGCGGGGGGAATGAGCAGTACTTC.